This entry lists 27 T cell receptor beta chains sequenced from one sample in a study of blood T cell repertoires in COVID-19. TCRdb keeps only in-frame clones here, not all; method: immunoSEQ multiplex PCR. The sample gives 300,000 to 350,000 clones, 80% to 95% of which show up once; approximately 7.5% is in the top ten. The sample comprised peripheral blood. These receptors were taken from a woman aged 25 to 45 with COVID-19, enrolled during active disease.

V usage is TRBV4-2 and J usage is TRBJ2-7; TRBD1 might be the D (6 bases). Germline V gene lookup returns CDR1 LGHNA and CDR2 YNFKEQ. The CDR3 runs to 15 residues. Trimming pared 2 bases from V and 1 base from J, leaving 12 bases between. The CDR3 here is CASSQLNRASYEQYF. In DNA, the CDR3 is TGTGCCAGCAGCCAATTGAACAGGGCATCCTACGAGCAGTACTTC.

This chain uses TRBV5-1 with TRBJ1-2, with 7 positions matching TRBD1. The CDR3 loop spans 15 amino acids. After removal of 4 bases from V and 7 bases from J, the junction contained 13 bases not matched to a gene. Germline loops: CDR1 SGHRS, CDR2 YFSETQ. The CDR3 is CASSPGGGQGGGYTF. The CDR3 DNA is TGCGCCAGCAGCCCCGGAGGGGGGCAGGGGGGTGGCTACACCTTC. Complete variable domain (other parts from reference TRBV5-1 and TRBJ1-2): KAGVTQTPRYLIKTRGQQVTLSCSPISGHRSVSWYQQTPGQGLQFLFEYFSETQRNKGNFPGRFSGRQFSNSRSEMNVSTLELGDSALYLCASSPGGGQGGGYTFGSGTRLTVV.

The CDR3, as DNA: TGTGCCTGGAGTGGAGCCACCGGAGAGACCCAGTACTTC. It codes for CAWSGATGETQYF. The rearrangement links TRBV30 to TRBJ2-5; unclear D gene. The CDR3 is 13 amino acids. Germline-derived CDR1 and CDR2 are GTSNPN and SVGIG (reference sequence). Trimming took 1 base from V and 4 from J, leaving 10 bases between them.

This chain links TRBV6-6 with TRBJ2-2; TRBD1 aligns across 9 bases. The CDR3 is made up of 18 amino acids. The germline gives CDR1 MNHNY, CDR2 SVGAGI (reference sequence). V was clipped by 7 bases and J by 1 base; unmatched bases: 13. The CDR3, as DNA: TGTGCCAGCACTCGGTGGGGGAGGGGACAGGGGAACACCGGGGAGCTGTTTTTT. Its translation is CASTRWGRGQGNTGELFF.

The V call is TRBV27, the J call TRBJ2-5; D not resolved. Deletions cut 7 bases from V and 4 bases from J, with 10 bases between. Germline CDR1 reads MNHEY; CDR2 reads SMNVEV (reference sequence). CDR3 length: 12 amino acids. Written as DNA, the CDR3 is TGTGCCAGCAAGAGCCCGGGAGAGACCCAGTACTTC. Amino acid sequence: CASKSPGETQYF.

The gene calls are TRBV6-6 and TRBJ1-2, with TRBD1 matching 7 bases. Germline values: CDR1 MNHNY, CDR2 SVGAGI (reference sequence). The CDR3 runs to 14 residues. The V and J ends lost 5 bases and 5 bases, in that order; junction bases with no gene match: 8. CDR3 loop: CASSRQGGGYGYTF. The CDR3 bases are TGTGCCAGCAGTAGACAGGGTGGAGGGTATGGCTACACCTTC.

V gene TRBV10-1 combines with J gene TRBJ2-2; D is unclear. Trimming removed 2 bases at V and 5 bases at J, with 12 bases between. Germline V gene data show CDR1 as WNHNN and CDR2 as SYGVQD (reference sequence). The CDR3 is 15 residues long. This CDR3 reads CASSEGLLGTGELFF. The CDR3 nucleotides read TGCGCCAGCAGTGAGGGGCTCCTCGGAACCGGGGAGCTGTTTTTT.

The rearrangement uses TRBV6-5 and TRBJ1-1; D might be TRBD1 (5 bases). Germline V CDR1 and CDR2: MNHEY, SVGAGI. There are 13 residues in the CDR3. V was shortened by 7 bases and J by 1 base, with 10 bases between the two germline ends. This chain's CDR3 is CASTRGENTEAFF. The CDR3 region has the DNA TGTGCCAGCACGCGGGGGGAGAACACTGAAGCTTTCTTT.

The CDR3 DNA reads as TGTGCCAGCAGTGAAAACCTAGCGGGAGGTGAGCAGTTCTTC. Residues: CASSENLAGGEQFF. This chain connects TRBV2 to TRBJ2-1; 11 bases fit TRBD2. Trimming removed 2 bases from V and 9 bases from J; junction bases left unmatched: 3. Germline lookup yields CDR1 SNHLY and CDR2 FYNNEI. The CDR3 consists of 14 residues.

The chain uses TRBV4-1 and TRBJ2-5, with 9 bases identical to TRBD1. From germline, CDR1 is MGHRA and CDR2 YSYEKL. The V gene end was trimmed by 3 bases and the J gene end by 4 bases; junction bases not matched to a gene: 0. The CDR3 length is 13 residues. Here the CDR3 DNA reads TGCGCCAGCAGCCAGACAGGGGGAGAGACCCAGTACTTC. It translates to CASSQTGGETQYF.

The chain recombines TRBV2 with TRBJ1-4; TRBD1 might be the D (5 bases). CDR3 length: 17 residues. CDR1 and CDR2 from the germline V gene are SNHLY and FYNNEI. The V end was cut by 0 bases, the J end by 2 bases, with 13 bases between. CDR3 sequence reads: CASSEARPSGTNEKLFF. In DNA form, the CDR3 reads TGTGCCAGCAGTGAAGCGCGTCCCTCAGGGACTAATGAAAAACTGTTTTTT. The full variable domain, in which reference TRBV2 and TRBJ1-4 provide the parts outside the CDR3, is EPEVTQTPSHQVTQMGQEVILRCVPISNHLYFYWYRQILGQKVEFLVSFYNNEISEKSEIFDDQFSVERPDGSNFTLKIRSTKLEDSAMYFCASSEARPSGTNEKLFFGSGTQLSVL.

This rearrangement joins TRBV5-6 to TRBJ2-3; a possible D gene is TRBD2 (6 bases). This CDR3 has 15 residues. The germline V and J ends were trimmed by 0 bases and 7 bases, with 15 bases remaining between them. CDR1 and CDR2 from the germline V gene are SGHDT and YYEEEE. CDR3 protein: CASSLVPAGGYTQYF. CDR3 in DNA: TGTGCCAGCAGCTTGGTGCCAGCGGGCGGATATACGCAGTATTTT.

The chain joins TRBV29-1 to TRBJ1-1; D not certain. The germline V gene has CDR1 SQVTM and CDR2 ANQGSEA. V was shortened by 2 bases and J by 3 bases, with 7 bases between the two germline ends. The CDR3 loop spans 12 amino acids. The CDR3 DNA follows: TGCAGCGTTGAAAAGGGAGACACTGAAGCTTTCTTT. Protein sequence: CSVEKGDTEAFF.

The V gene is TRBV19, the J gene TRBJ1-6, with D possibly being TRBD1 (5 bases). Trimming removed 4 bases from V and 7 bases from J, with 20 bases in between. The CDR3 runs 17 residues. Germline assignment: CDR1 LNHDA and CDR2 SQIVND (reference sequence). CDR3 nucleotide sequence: TGTGCCAGTAGTACAGTCTCGCGGGGCGGCGGGAATTCACCCCTCCACTTT. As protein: CASSTVSRGGGNSPLHF.

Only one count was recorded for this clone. CDR3 protein: CASRGWGGNYGYTF. CDR3 coding DNA: TGTGCCAGCCGTGGATGGGGGGGGAACTATGGCTACACCTTC. This chain links TRBV27 with TRBJ1-2, with a weak D call TRBD1 (5 bases). With 8 bases removed from V and 2 bases from J, the gap between germline ends came to 15 bases. CDR3 length: 14 residues. Germline V lookup: CDR1 MNHEY, CDR2 SMNVEV (reference sequence).

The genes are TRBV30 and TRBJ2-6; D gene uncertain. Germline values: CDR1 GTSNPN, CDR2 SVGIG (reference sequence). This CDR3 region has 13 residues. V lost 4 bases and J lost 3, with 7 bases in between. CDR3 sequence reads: CAWNLDGANVLTF. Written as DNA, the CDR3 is TGTGCCTGGAACCTAGATGGGGCCAACGTCCTGACTTTC. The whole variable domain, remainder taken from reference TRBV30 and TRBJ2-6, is SQTIHQWPATLVQPVGSPLSLECTVEGTSNPNLYWYRQAAGRGLQLLFYSVGIGQISSEVPQNLSASRPQDRQFILSSKKLLLSDSGFYLCAWNLDGANVLTFGAGSRLTVL.

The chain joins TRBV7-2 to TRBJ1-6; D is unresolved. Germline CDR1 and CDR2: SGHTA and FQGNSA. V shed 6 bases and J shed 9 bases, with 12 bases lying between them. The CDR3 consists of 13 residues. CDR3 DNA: TGTGCCAGCAGGCGTGAGGAGCCTTCACCCCTCCACTTT. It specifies CASRREEPSPLHF.

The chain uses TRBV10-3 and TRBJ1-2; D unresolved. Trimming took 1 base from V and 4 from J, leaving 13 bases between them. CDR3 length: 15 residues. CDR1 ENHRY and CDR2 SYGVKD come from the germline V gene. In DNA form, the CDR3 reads TGTGCCATCAGTGAGTTTAAGGGAGAACTCTATGGCTACACCTTC. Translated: CAISEFKGELYGYTF.

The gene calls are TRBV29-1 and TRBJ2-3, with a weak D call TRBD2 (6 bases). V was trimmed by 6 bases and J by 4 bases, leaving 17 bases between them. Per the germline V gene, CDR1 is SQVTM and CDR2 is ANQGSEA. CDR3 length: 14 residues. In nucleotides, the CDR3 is TGCAGCGTGACGGGAGACAGTGTTGCAGATACGCAGTATTTT. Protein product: CSVTGDSVADTQYF.

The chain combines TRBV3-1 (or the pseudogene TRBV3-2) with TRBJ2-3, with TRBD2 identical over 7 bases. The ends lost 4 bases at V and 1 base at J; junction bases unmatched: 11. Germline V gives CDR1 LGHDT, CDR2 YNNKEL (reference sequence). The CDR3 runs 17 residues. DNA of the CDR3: TGTGCCAGCAGCCTGCGCTTTGAGCGGGGCCGCACAGATACGCAGTATTTT. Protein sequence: CASSLRFERGRTDTQYF.

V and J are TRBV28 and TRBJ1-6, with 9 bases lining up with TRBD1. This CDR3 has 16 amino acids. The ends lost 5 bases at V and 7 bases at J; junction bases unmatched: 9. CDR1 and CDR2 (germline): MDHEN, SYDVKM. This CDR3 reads CASSRPGTGLNSPLHF. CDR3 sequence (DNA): TGTGCCAGCAGTCGTCCCGGGACAGGGTTAAATTCACCCCTCCACTTT.

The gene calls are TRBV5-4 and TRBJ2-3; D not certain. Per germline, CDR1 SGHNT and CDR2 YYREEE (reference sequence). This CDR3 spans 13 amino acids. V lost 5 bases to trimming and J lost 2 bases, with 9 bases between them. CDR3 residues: CASSSGYTDTQYF. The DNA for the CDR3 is TGTGCCAGCAGTTCCGGTTACACAGATACGCAGTATTTT.

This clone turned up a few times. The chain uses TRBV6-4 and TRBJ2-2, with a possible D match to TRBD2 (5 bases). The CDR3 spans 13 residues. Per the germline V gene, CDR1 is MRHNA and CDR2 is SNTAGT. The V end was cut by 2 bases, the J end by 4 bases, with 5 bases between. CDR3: CASSDGSTGELFF. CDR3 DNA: TGTGCCAGCAGTGACGGGAGCACCGGGGAGCTGTTTTTT.

The CDR3 sequence is CASPPGTAGVGADTQYF. CDR3 nucleotide sequence: TGTGCCAGCCCTCCTGGAACCGCGGGAGTTGGGGCAGATACGCAGTATTTT. The rearrangement links TRBV28 to TRBJ2-3; TRBD2 matches 7 bases. J gave up 4 bases and V 8 bases, and 18 bases lay outside the gene matches. This CDR3 has 17 residues. Germline CDR1 reads MDHEN; CDR2 reads SYDVKM.

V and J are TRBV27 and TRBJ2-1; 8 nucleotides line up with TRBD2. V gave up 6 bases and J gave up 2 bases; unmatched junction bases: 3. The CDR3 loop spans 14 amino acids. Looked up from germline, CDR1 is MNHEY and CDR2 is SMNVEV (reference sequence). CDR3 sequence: CASSASGPYNEQFF. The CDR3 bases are TGTGCCAGCAGCGCTAGCGGGCCCTACAATGAGCAGTTCTTC.

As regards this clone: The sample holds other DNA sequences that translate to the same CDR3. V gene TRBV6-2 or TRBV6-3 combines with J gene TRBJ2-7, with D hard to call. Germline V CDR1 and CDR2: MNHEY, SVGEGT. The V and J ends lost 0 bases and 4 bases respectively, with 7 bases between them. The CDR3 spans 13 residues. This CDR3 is CASSYSLRYEQYF. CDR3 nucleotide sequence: TGTGCCAGCAGTTACTCACTCCGGTACGAGCAGTACTTC.

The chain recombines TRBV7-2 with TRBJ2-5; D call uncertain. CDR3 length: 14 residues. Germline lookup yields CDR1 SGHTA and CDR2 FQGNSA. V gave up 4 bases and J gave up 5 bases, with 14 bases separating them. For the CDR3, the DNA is TGTGCCAGCAGCTCGTTACTACCACGGGAGACCCAGTACTTC. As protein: CASSSLLPRETQYF.